The 2 T cell receptor beta chains reported below all come from one sample, sequenced in a study of response to subunit inactivated influenza vaccine. TCRdb re-called the RT-PCR reads through MiXCR, storing one row per CDR3 protein. The sample holds about 700,000 distinct CDR3 sequences; around 15% are singletons and the top ten take 6% to 9.5%. The sample was PBMCs from blood, taken roughly 2 weeks before vaccination. All receptors come from a man between 50 and 59 years old who received an inactivated influenza vaccine.

V gene TRBV13 combines with J gene TRBJ2-5; D is possibly TRBD2 (7 bases). The CDR3 has 15 amino acids. V lost 3 bases and J lost 4, with 15 bases in between. CDR1 and CDR2 from the germline V gene are PRHDT and FYEKMQ (reference sequence). The CDR3 coding sequence is TGTGCCAGCAGCTTTGCGGGGGCCGGAGGAGAGACCCAGTACTTC. As protein: CASSFAGAGGETQYF. The full variable domain, rest sourced from reference TRBV13 and TRBJ2-5, is AAGVIQSPRHLIKEKRETATLKCYPIPRHDTVYWYQQGPGQDPQFLISFYEKMQSDKGSIPDRFSAQQFSDYHSELNMSSLELGDSALYFCASSFAGAGGETQYFGPGTRLLVL.

DNA for the CDR3: TGTGCCAGCAAACTAGCGTCTTTTTCCTACGAGCAGTACTTC. It encodes CASKLASFSYEQYF. J is TRBJ2-7 and V is TRBV28, with TRBD2 identical over 7 bases. With 7 bases clipped from V and 1 base from J, the junction kept 7 bases outside the gene matches. The germline V gene has CDR1 MDHEN and CDR2 SYDVKM. The CDR3 extends over 14 amino acids.